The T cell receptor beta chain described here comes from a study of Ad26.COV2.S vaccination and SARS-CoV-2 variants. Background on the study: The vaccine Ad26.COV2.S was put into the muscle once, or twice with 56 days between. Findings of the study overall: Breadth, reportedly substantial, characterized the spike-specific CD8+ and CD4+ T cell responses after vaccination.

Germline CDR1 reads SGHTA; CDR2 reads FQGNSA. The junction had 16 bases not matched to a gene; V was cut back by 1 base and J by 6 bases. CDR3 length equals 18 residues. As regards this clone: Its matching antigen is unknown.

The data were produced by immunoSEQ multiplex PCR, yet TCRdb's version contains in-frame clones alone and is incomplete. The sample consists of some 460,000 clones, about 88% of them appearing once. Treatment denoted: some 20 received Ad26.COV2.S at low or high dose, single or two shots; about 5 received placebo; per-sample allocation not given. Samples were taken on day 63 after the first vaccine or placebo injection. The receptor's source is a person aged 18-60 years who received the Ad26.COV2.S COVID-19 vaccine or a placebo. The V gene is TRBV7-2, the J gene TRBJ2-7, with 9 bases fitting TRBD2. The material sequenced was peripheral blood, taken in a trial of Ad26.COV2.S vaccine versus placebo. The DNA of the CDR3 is TGTGCCAGCAGCTTAGTCGTTGGGGTTAGCGGGGGATCATCCGAGCAGTACTTC. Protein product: CASSLVVGVSGGSSEQYF.